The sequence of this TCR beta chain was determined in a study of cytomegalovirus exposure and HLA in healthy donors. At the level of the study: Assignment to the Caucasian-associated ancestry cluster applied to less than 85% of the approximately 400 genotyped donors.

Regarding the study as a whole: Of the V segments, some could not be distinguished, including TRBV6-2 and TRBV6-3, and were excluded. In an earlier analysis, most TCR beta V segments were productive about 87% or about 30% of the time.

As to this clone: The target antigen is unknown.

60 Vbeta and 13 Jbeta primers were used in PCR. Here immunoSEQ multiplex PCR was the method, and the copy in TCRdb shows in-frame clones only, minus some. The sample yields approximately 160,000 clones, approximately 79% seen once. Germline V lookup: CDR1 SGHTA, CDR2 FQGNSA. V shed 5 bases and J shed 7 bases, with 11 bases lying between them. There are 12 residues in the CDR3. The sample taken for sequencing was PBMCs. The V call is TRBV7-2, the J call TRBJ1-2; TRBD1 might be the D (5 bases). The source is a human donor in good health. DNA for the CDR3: TGTGCCAGCAGCGGTCTCAGGGTTGGCTACACCTTC. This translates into CASSGLRVGYTF.